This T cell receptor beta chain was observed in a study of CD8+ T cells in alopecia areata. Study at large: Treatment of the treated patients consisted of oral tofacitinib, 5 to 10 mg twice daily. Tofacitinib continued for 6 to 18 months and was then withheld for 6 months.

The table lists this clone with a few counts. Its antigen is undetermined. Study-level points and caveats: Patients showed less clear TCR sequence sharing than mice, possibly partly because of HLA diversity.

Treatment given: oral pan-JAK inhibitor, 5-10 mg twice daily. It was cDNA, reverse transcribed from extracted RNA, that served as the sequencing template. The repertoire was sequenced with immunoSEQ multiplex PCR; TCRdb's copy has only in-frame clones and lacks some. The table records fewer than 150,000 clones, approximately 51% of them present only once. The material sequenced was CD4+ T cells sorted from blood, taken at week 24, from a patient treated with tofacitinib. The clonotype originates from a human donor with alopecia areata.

The CDR3 spells CASSLTPGTLNYGYTF. The DNA of the CDR3 is TGTGCCAGCAGTTTAACCCCGGGGACCCTTAACTATGGCTACACCTTC. The chain has TRBV28 and TRBJ1-2, with a tentative D call TRBD1 (5 bases). The CDR3 runs to 16 residues. From germline, CDR1 is MDHEN and CDR2 SYDVKM. The V end lost 2 bases, the J end lost 1 base, and 14 bases lay between the germline ends.